This T cell receptor (beta chain) appears in the sequencing data of a study of neurological immune-mediated disorders (dated by TCRdb to between 2018 and 2020). About the investigation overall: Using UMI-based sequencing, the study compared peripheral blood TCR-beta repertoires from patients with HTLV-I-associated myelopathy (HAM/TSP), patients with multiple sclerosis, and healthy controls. The approximately 96 TCR-beta libraries covered PBMC samples along with longitudinal samples, technical triplicates, and paired sorted CD4+ and CD8+ T-cell subsets. Of the roughly 68 subjects in the cohort, about 14 were HAM/TSP patients, roughly 34 were multiple sclerosis patients, and about 20 were healthy controls. Technical triplicate libraries were sequenced to precisely calculate how much the frequency of each individual clone varied. General conclusions and limits of the study: No identical CDR3 amino acid sequences were shared among expanded clones across subjects, suggesting private TCR-beta repertoires in all groups. TCR clonal expansion was highest in HAM/TSP patients and lowest in MS patients, with MS patients falling below even healthy controls.

The CDR3 covers 13 residues, taking in both the cysteine and the phenylalanine. CDR3 DNA is the only sequence kept; it has 39 bases, read in frame from the first base. For CDR1 and CDR2, the germline V gene lists MNHEY and SVGAGI. V is reduced by 7 bases and J by 4 bases, leaving a spacing of 11 bases between them. To synthesize cDNA, template-switch 5'RACE was performed with a primer carrying a 10-nucleotide random unique molecular identifier so that each TCR transcript was tagged. Every sequencing run yielded over 190 million TCR-beta sequences covering 15-18 subjects. Total RNA was extracted with the RNeasy kit. The KAPA Real-time Library Amplification kit was used to amplify TCR-beta VDJ regions with primers targeting the TCR constant region and the 5'RACE anchor. Sample indexes and Illumina adaptors were added in a first PCR, after which library yield was increased in a second PCR. After purification with Ampure beads, the TCR product of roughly 650 bp was size-selected on a 2% E-gel SizeSelection system. Library quality was checked on a Bioanalyzer, concentration was measured with Qubit, and libraries were quantified with the Kapa Library Quantification kit before pooling. An Illumina HiSeq 2500 was used to sequence the libraries paired-end at 2 x 150 bp. To increase sequence diversity, about 25-31% phiX was spiked into each library pool. As for the authors' bioinformatics: The quality-filtered reads were processed with the UMI-based MiGEC pipeline, whose error correction step removed more than 80% of the raw TCR sequences. IMGT germline references were used for aligning VDJ genes, and each clonotype was defined as a unique CDR3 amino acid sequence together with its V-J genes. VDJtools evaluated clonal expansion, Shannon diversity and CDR3 relatedness (CalcPairwiseDistances, ClusterSamples); CLCbio workbench built phylogenetic trees. A clone was classed as expanded if it had 8 or more unique UMIs, a cutoff based on coefficient-of-variation modelling across technical triplicates. The public sequencing data were trimmed at Q25 with fastp and processed into clonotypes with MiXCR by TCRdb, which kept only in-frame beta chains. Entries that share a CDR3 protein sequence are merged under the most common genes and DNA. The V and J calls were determined by TCRdb, not by the authors. In this sample the table shows about 44,000 distinct CDR3 sequences, roughly 21% of which occur a single time. Almost 4.5% of the sample comes from the top ten.

The time point label of this sample denotes: technical triplicate 3. Libraries from unsorted PBMCs were made from 2 million PBMCs kept in RNAlater at -80 degrees C until RNA extraction. Peripheral blood underwent Ficoll-Hypaque density gradient centrifugation to isolate PBMCs, which were then cryopreserved in liquid nitrogen. This clonotype was recorded at least ten times. The specificity of this receptor is unknown. Per-nucleotide qualities are absent, and no much larger clonotype sits a single base away. The source of this sequence is a man between 60 and 75 years old with HTLV-1-associated myelopathy (HAM/TSP). Sequenced: PBMCs. This chain is built from TRBV6-5 and TRBJ2-1; the D gene remains uncertain. The CDR3 protein is CASKRNGYNEQFF. The nucleotide sequence is given as TGTGCCAGCAAAAGGAACGGGTACAATGAGCAGTTCTTC.